These 21 T cell receptor beta chains were all obtained from the same sample, sequenced in a study of spatial heterogeneity in lung cancer. TCRdb itself ran the 5' RACE reads through MiXCR, one entry per CDR3 protein. The table records over 2,000 distinct CDR3 sequences, about 13% of them present only once. Indicated time point: sample taken at primary tumor resection. Tumor, nontumor lung or frozen PBMC supplied whole RNA, sequenced without sorting. The source material was PBMCs, sampled at surgery. Receptors were obtained from a male donor with early-stage non-small cell lung cancer.

This clonotype appeared many times. CDR3: CASSSTSRDRFSGANVLTF. CDR3 bases: TGTGCCAGCAGTTCGACGTCCCGGGACAGGTTCTCTGGGGCCAACGTCCTGACTTTC. The chain joins TRBV12-3 or TRBV12-4 to TRBJ2-6, with 8 bases identical to TRBD1. V dropped 4 bases and J dropped 0; count of bases not matched to a gene: 11. This CDR3 is built from 19 residues.

In this sample, this clonotype is medium-sized. The chain recombines TRBV20-1 with TRBJ1-3; 8 nucleotides align to TRBD1. The germline gives CDR1 DFQATT, CDR2 SNEGSKA (reference sequence). The CDR3 contains 15 residues. Trimming cost V 6 bases and J 2 bases; bases outside gene matches: 9. CDR3 sequence reads: CSARTGSSAGNTIYF. CDR3 sequence (DNA): TGCAGTGCCCGGACAGGGAGCAGTGCTGGAAACACCATATATTTT.

This clonotype was counted many times. Germline and junction disagree at one end, which may indicate a read error. The chain uses TRBV6-5 and TRBJ2-2; D might be TRBD2 (5 bases). Per the germline V gene, CDR1 is MNHEY and CDR2 is SVGAGI. This CDR3 has 13 residues. CDR3: CASSYSMAGEPFF. CDR3 DNA: TGTGCCAGCAGTTACTCGATGGCTGGGGAGCCGTTTTTT.

This clonotype counts as medium-sized. The rearrangement joins TRBV5-1 to TRBJ2-3; D unclear. Germline CDR1 SGHRS, CDR2 YFSETQ. The V gene lost 0 bases and the J gene lost 4 bases, with 6 bases spanning the gap. There are 13 residues in the CDR3. The CDR3, as DNA: TGCGCCAGCAGCTTGGCGTGGGCAGATACGCAGTATTTT. This gives the protein CASSLAWADTQYF. The full variable domain, rest sourced from reference TRBV5-1 and TRBJ2-3, is KAGVTQTPRYLIKTRGQQVTLSCSPISGHRSVSWYQQTPGQGLQFLFEYFSETQRNKGNFPGRFSGRQFSNSRSEMNVSTLELGDSALYLCASSLAWADTQYFGPGTRLTVL.

The genes are TRBV19 and TRBJ2-1; 7 nucleotides agree with TRBD2. The CDR3 sequence is 14 residues long. V shed 5 bases, J shed 2 bases, and the junction held 3 bases outside the gene matches. The germline V gene has CDR1 LNHDA and CDR2 SQIVND (reference sequence). CDR3 DNA: TGTGCCAGTAGTTCAGGGACTACCTACAATGAGCAGTTCTTC. Amino acid sequence: CASSSGTTYNEQFF.

In its sample, this clonotype is medium-sized (0.01 to 0.1%). V gene TRBV11-2 combines with J gene TRBJ2-1, with no clear D. CDR1 SGHAT and CDR2 FQNNGV come from the germline V gene. This CDR3 contains 15 residues. Trimming took off 0 bases at V and 7 bases at J, with 13 bases between the two ends. CDR3 DNA sequence: TGTGCCAGCAGCTTAGAAAGTCCGAGATCTAATGAGCAGTTCTTC. Amino acids: CASSLESPRSNEQFF.

This clonotype was counted ten times or more. The chain employs TRBV6-1 and TRBJ2-7; D remains ambiguous. Per germline, CDR1 MNHNS and CDR2 SASEGT. The V end was cut by 1 base, the J end by 5 bases, with 3 bases between. CDR3 length equals 11 residues. This CDR3 is CASSEENEQYF. The CDR3 bases are TGTGCCAGCAGTGAAGAGAACGAGCAGTACTTC.

This clonotype was seen at least ten times. The chain recombines TRBV7-3 with TRBJ2-2; 8 bases align to TRBD2. V trimming: 5 bases; J trimming: 7 bases; junction bases outside the gene matches: 6. The V gene's germline CDR1 is SGHTA and CDR2 FQGTGA. The CDR3 length is 14 residues. Here the CDR3 reads CASSRLAYGGELFF. The CDR3 nucleotides are TGTGCCAGCAGCCGACTAGCGTATGGCGGGGAGCTGTTTTTT.

By sample share, this clonotype is medium-sized. The rearrangement uses TRBV6-2 or TRBV6-3 and TRBJ1-5; D perhaps matches TRBD1 (6 bases). Trimming shortened V by 6 bases and J by 4 bases, and 13 bases separated the two germline ends. The CDR3 totals 14 residues. CDR1 and CDR2 (germline): MNHEY, SVGEGT. As DNA, the CDR3 is TGTGCCAGCAGACTAGGACAGCCGAATCAGCCCCAGCATTTT. It codes for CASRLGQPNQPQHF.

This clonotype is labeled as medium-sized. The V call is TRBV4-3, the J call TRBJ1-4; possible D gene TRBD1, 6 bases. Germline V gene lookup returns CDR1 LGHNA and CDR2 YSLEER. V lost 0 bases and J 1 base, leaving 15 bases between the germline ends. The length of the CDR3 is 18 residues. DNA of the CDR3: TGCGCCAGCAGCCAAGAGGAGGGGGGAGGTGGAACTAATGAAAAACTGTTTTTT. Protein product: CASSQEEGGGGTNEKLFF.

This clonotype was counted many times. The chain links TRBV12-3 or TRBV12-4 to TRBJ1-6; weak D call: TRBD1 (6 bases). Between the trimmed V and J ends, which lost 7 bases and 5 bases, there was a span of 12 bases. This CDR3 has 14 amino acids. The CDR3 DNA reads TGTGCCAGCACCTCGGCAGGGGATAATTCACCCCTCCACTTT. Protein: CASTSAGDNSPLHF.

This clonotype rates as medium-sized. In DNA form, the CDR3 reads TGTGCCAGCAGTTCGGGGATGACCTACGAGCAGTACTTC. Protein: CASSSGMTYEQYF. The V and J genes are TRBV6-6 and TRBJ2-7; the D gene is possibly TRBD2 (5 bases). V was trimmed by 4 bases and J by 2 bases, leaving 9 bases between them. CDR1 and CDR2 (germline): MNHNY, SVGAGI (reference sequence). The CDR3 has 13 amino acids.

This clonotype was detected ten times or more. This chain links TRBV29-1 with TRBJ2-2; TRBD2 matches at 8 bases. The CDR3 spans 13 residues. The V and J ends lost 4 bases and 7 bases, in that order; junction bases with no gene match: 5. Germline V gene lookup returns CDR1 SQVTM and CDR2 ANQGSEA. CDR3: CSVVVAGSGELFF. The CDR3 coding sequence is TGCAGCGTTGTAGTAGCGGGGAGCGGGGAGCTGTTTTTT.

This clonotype is medium-sized (0.01 to 0.1%). The chain couples TRBV27 to TRBJ1-5; D might be TRBD1 (6 bases). This CDR3 is built from 14 residues. From germline, CDR1 is MNHEY and CDR2 SMNVEV (reference sequence). The V and J ends lost 2 bases and 5 bases respectively, with 10 bases between them. CDR3 amino acids: CASSLAGQDQPQHF. Here the CDR3 DNA reads TGTGCCAGCAGTTTAGCGGGACAAGATCAGCCCCAGCATTTT.

Ten or more counts support this clonotype. V is TRBV6-5 and J is TRBJ2-7, with 8 bases that match TRBD1. V was pared by 0 bases and J by 5 bases, with 0 bases of the junction left unmatched. Germline V CDR1 and CDR2: MNHEY, SVGAGI. The CDR3 runs to 13 residues. CDR3: CASSYSGQDEQYF. CDR3 sequence (DNA): TGTGCCAGCAGTTACTCGGGACAGGACGAGCAGTACTTC.

This clonotype was counted many times. For the CDR3, the DNA is TGCAGCGTTGAAGGGGGCGCTAGCGAACTAACCTACGAGCAGTACTTC. It encodes CSVEGGASELTYEQYF. The J gene is TRBJ2-7, the V gene TRBV29-1, with a possible D match to TRBD2 (6 bases). Germline-derived CDR1 and CDR2 are SQVTM and ANQGSEA. V lost 1 base and J lost 2, with 18 bases in between. The CDR3 covers 16 residues.

In its sample, this clonotype was seen a few times. The chain uses TRBV6-1 and TRBJ2-4, with D maybe TRBD2 (5 bases). There are 14 residues in the CDR3. Germline assignment: CDR1 MNHNS and CDR2 SASEGT. The V gene lost 7 bases and the J gene lost 3 bases, with 13 bases spanning the gap. This chain's CDR3 is CASTLSGSKNIQYF. The DNA of the CDR3 is TGTGCCAGCACACTATCGGGGAGCAAAAACATTCAGTACTTC.

This clonotype was seen at least ten times. The V and J genes are TRBV20-1 and TRBJ2-7; 11 nucleotides line up with TRBD1. V shed 6 bases, J shed 4 bases, and the junction held 8 bases outside the gene matches. CDR1 DFQATT and CDR2 SNEGSKA come from the germline V gene (reference sequence). CDR3 length: 14 amino acids. CDR3 in DNA: TGCAGTGCAGGAATAGGACAGGGGGCGTACGAGCAGTACTTC. It yields the protein CSAGIGQGAYEQYF.

By its share, this clonotype is medium-sized. This chain uses TRBV29-1 with TRBJ2-1; D unresolved. CDR1 is SQVTM and CDR2 is ANQGSEA in the germline V gene. The length of the CDR3 is 13 residues. V lost 7 bases to trimming and J lost 0 bases, with 10 bases between them. CDR3 nucleotides: TGCAGCGCGCCCCTCCGCTCCTACAATGAGCAGTTCTTC. It translates to CSAPLRSYNEQFF.

This clonotype appeared many times. The chain joins TRBV28 to TRBJ2-7; maybe TRBD2 (5 bases). Trimming took 3 bases from V and 0 from J, leaving 15 bases between them. The CDR3 length is 16 residues. The germline V gene encodes CDR1 MDHEN and CDR2 SYDVKM. Written as DNA, the CDR3 is TGTGCCAGCAGTTTCCATCTTGGACTTATCTCCTACGAGCAGTACTTC. It codes for CASSFHLGLISYEQYF.

This clonotype was seen repeatedly, ten times or more. This chain joins TRBV10-2 and TRBJ2-1; D remains ambiguous. Looked up from germline, CDR1 is WSHSY and CDR2 is SAAADI. V lost 4 bases to trimming and J lost 10 bases, with 17 bases between them. The CDR3 spans 14 residues. The CDR3, as DNA: TGCGCCAGCAGTGCCGTATCGGCCGCTGGCGAGCAGTTCTTC. It specifies CASSAVSAAGEQFF.